Listed below are T cell receptor beta chains from one sample, sequenced in a study of cytomegalovirus exposure and HLA in healthy donors. TCRdb's copy holds only in-frame clones and misses some; the assay was immunoSEQ multiplex PCR. The sample lists 60,000 to 70,000 clones; around four fifths were seen once. The material sequenced was PBMCs. The origin of the receptors is a male donor in good health and CMV-seropositive. Both conserved end residues are part of each CDR3. D genes are given only for firm matches. Clone size, where shown, is once, few, many, or a class for clones that have expanded.

clone_size	j_call	v_call	d_call	cdr3_nt	cdr3_aa
-	TRBJ2-7	TRBV6-6	TRBD1	TGTGCCAGCAGTTCTGGACAGGGAACCTACGAGCAGTACTTC	CASSSGQGTYEQYF
-	TRBJ2-3	TRBV9	-	TGTGCCAGCAGCGTAGGACTCACCACAGATACGCAGTATTTT	CASSVGLTTDTQYF
few	TRBJ1-6	TRBV25-1	-	TGTGCCAGCAGTGCCCAGGGGCTGACCAGCTCCTATAATTCACCCCTCCACTTT	CASSAQGLTSSYNSPLHF
few	TRBJ2-2	TRBV13	TRBD2	TGTGCCAGCAGCTTAGGACTAGCGACCGGGGAGCTGTTTTTT	CASSLGLATGELFF
few	TRBJ1-5	TRBV27	-	TGTGCCAGCACAAGTCTAGATAGCAATCAGCCCCAGCATTTT	CASTSLDSNQPQHF
-	TRBJ1-5	TRBV19	-	TGTGCCAGTAGATATGACAGGAGGAGCAATCAGCCCCAGCATTTT	CASRYDRRSNQPQHF
-	TRBJ1-1	TRBV30	TRBD1	TGTGCCTGGAGTGCTGACAGGGGTGGGAACACTGAAGCTTTCTTT	CAWSADRGGNTEAFF
-	TRBJ2-5	TRBV5-1	-	TGCGCCAGCAGCTTGGGAGGGTCCAGAGAGGAGACCCAGTACTTC	CASSLGGSREETQYF
-	TRBJ1-1	TRBV7-3	TRBD1	TGTGCCAGCAGCCCAGGGGGGCGGACTAACACTGAAGCTTTCTTT	CASSPGGRTNTEAFF
-	TRBJ1-5	TRBV12-2	-	TGTGCAAGTCGAATAGGGGGGGATCAGCCCCAGCATTTT	CASRIGGDQPQHF
few	TRBJ1-1	TRBV6-1	-	TGTGCCAGCAGTGAAGCCCCCCCGGGGACTGAAGCTTTCTTT	CASSEAPPGTEAFF
-	TRBJ1-5	TRBV30	-	TGTGCCTGGAGCCTTAACAGGGATCAGCCCCAGCATTTT	CAWSLNRDQPQHF
-	TRBJ1-1	TRBV2	-	TGTGCCAGCAGTGAAGGGCAGGGGAGCACTGAAGCTTTCTTT	CASSEGQGSTEAFF
few	TRBJ1-2	TRBV21-1	-	TGTGCCAGCAGCAAGGTCGACAGGGCCCCCGGGGGCTACACCTTC	CASSKVDRAPGGYTF
-	TRBJ1-1	TRBV28	TRBD1	TGTGCCAGCAGAAAACAGGGGTGGTTCGCTTTCTTT	CASRKQGWFAFF
-	TRBJ2-3	TRBV30	TRBD1	TGTGCCTGGAGCGACAGGGGGTCCGTTAAGTATTTT	CAWSDRGSVKYF
-	TRBJ2-7	TRBV7-9	TRBD1	TGTGCCAGCAGCCCAGGACAGGGTGGGGAAGCCTACGAGCAGTACTTC	CASSPGQGGEAYEQYF
few	TRBJ2-5	TRBV4-1	TRBD1	TGCGCCAGCAGCCAGGGACAGGGGGCTCGGGAGACCCAGTACTTC	CASSQGQGARETQYF
-	TRBJ2-7	TRBV10-3	-	TGTGCCATCAGTGAGTCAACAGGGCCCGAGCAGTACTTC	CAISESTGPEQYF
-	TRBJ1-1	TRBV21-1	-	TGTGCCAGCAGCACCCATGGTGAGGGGGGGACAGGTTGCACTGAAGCTTTCTTT	CASSTHGEGGTGCTEAFF
-	TRBJ2-7	TRBV19	TRBD1	TGTGCCAGTATTCCTTGGGCCGCCTCGGGACAGGGGGCGGTCGAGCAGTACTTC	CASIPWAASGQGAVEQYF
-	TRBJ2-7	TRBV4-3	TRBD1	TGCGCCAGCAGCCCGACAGGGGGTTCCTACGAGCAGTACTTC	CASSPTGGSYEQYF
-	TRBJ1-1	TRBV30	TRBD1	TGTGCCTGGAGTATAGGACAGGGCATGAACACTGAAGCTTTCTTT	CAWSIGQGMNTEAFF
-	TRBJ1-3	TRBV6-5	-	TGTGCCAGCAGTTACTCGAACAGGGCTGGAAACACCATATATTTT	CASSYSNRAGNTIYF
-	TRBJ1-1	TRBV7-9	-	TGTGCCAGCAGCCCTTCCAGGGGTACTGAAGCTTTCTTT	CASSPSRGTEAFF
-	TRBJ1-2	TRBV27	TRBD1	TGTGCCAGCAGTTTAGGGTATCTCGGGGACAGGGGATCTCCCTATGGCTACACCTTC	CASSLGYLGDRGSPYGYTF
few	TRBJ1-3	TRBV7-2	-	TGTGCCAGCAGCTTAGACGGGGCTGGAAACACCATATATTTT	CASSLDGAGNTIYF
-	TRBJ1-2	TRBV5-1	-	TGCGCCAGCAGCTTGGGTTTTACTAACTATGGCTACACCTTC	CASSLGFTNYGYTF
few	TRBJ1-5	TRBV5-6	-	TGTGCCAGCAGCTTAAACAGGGTTCAGCCCCAGCATTTT	CASSLNRVQPQHF
-	TRBJ2-7	TRBV12-5	TRBD2	TGTGCTAGTGGTTTGGCCGAACCGGGACTAGGCATCCGTCTCGAGCAGTACTTC	CASGLAEPGLGIRLEQYF
-	TRBJ1-1	TRBV11-3	-	TGTGCCAGCAGCTTTGGAGAGAACACTGAAGCTTTCTTT	CASSFGENTEAFF
-	TRBJ1-2	TRBV6-6	TRBD1	TGTGCCAGCAGTTACGTGGGGACAGACTATGGCTACACCTTC	CASSYVGTDYGYTF
-	TRBJ2-5	TRBV27	-	TGTGCCAGCAGTGCCTACGGGGTCCGGGAGACCCAGTACTTC	CASSAYGVRETQYF
-	TRBJ2-1	TRBV11-3	-	TGTGCCAGCAGCTTAGACGAGAACAATGAGCAGTTCTTC	CASSLDENNEQFF
-	TRBJ2-7	TRBV7-9	TRBD2	TGTGCCAGCAGCCCCTATCGGGGAGGGGCCTACGAGCAGTACTTC	CASSPYRGGAYEQYF
few	TRBJ2-3	TRBV28	-	TGTGCCAGCAGTTTATCCCAGGGCACCCATACGCAGTATTTT	CASSLSQGTHTQYF
-	TRBJ2-7	TRBV18	-	TGTGCCAGCTCACCATCAGCCTACGAGCAGTACTTC	CASSPSAYEQYF
-	TRBJ1-2	TRBV10-2	-	TGCGCCAGCAGTGTGGGAGTCTTTGGTGGCTACACCTTC	CASSVGVFGGYTF
-	TRBJ2-5	TRBV13	-	TGTGCCAGCAGCTTTCGGACAGCACCCCAAGAGACCCAGTACTTC	CASSFRTAPQETQYF
-	TRBJ1-1	TRBV19	-	TGTGCCAGTAGGGCGGGTGGTCTAATCACTGAAGCTTTCTTT	CASRAGGLITEAFF
-	TRBJ1-5	TRBV18	-	TGTGCCAGCTCACCACCTAACAGGGAGAATCAGCCCCAGCATTTT	CASSPPNRENQPQHF
-	TRBJ2-2	TRBV4-2	-	TGTGCCAGCAGCCAAGAGAACAGGCGGACCGGGGAGCTGTTTTTT	CASSQENRRTGELFF